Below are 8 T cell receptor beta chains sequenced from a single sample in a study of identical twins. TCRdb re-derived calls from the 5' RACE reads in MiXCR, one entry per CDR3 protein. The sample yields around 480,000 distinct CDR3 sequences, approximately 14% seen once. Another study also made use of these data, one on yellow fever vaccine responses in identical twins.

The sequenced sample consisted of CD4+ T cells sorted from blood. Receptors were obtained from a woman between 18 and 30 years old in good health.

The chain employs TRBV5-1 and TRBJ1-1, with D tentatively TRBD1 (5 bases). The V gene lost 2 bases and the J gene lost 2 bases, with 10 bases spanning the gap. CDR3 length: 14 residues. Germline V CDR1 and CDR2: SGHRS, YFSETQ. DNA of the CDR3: TGCGCCAGCAGCTTTGAGGGGCTTAACACTGAAGCTTTCTTT. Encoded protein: CASSFEGLNTEAFF.

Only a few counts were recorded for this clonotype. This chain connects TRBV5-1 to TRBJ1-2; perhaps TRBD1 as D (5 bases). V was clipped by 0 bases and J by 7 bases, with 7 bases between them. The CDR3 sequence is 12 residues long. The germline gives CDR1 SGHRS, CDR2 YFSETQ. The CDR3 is CASSLEGSGYTF. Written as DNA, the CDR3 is TGCGCCAGCAGCTTGGAGGGGAGTGGCTACACCTTC.

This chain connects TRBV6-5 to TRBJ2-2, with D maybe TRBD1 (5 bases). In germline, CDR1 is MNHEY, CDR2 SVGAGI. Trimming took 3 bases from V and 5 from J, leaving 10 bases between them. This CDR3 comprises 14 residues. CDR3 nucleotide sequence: TGTGCCAGCAGTTATTCTGACAGAACCGGGGAGCTGTTTTTT. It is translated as CASSYSDRTGELFF.

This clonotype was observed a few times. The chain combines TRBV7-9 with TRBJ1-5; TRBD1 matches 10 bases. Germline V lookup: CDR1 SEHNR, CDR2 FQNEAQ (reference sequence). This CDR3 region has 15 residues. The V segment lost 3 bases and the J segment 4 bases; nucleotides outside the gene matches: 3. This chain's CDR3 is CASSLGTGVNQPQHF. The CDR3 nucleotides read TGTGCCAGCAGCTTGGGGACAGGGGTTAATCAGCCCCAGCATTTT.

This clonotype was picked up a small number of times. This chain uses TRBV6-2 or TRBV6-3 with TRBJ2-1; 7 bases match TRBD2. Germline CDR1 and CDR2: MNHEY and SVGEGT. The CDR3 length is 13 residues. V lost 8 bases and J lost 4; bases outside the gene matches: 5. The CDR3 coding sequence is TGTGCCAGCTTGCCTAGCGGTTACAATGAGCAGTTCTTC. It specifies CASLPSGYNEQFF.

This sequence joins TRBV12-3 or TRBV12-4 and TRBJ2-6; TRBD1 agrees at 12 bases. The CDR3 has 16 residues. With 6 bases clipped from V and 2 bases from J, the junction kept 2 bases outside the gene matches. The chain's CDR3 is CASRWDRGPGANVLTF. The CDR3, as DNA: TGTGCCAGCAGATGGGACAGGGGGCCTGGGGCCAACGTCCTGACTTTC.

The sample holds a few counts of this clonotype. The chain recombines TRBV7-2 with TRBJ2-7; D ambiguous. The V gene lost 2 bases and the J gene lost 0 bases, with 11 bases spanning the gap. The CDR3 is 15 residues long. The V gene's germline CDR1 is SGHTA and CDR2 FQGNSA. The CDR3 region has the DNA TGTGCCAGCAGCTTATATCCAATGAGCTCCTACGAGCAGTACTTC. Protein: CASSLYPMSSYEQYF.

The DNA of the CDR3 is TGTGCCTGGCTTGTGTCTCCGGGACCTAGCACCGGGGAGCTGTTTTTT. Its protein is CAWLVSPGPSTGELFF. The chain is built from TRBV30 and TRBJ2-2; D tentatively fits TRBD1 or TRBD2 (5 bases each). The V end lost 5 bases, the J end lost 4 bases, and 20 bases lay between the germline ends. The CDR3 has 16 amino acids. The germline V gene encodes CDR1 GTSNPN and CDR2 SVGIG (reference sequence).